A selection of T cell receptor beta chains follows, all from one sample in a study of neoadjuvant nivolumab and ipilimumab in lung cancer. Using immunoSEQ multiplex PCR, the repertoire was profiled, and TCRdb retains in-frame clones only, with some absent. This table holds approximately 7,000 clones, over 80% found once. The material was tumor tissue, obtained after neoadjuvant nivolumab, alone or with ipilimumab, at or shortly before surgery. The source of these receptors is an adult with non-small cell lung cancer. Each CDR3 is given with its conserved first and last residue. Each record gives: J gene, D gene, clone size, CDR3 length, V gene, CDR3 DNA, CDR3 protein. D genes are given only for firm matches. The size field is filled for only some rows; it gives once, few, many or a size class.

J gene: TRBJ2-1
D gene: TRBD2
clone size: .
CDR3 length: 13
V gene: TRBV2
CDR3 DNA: TGTGCCAGCTCCGGGACTAGCGGTAATGAGCAGTTCTTC
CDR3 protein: CASSGTSGNEQFF

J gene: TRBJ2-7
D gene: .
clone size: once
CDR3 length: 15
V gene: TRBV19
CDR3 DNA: TGTGCCAGTAGTGCCGCTGGAGGGGGCTCCTACGAGCAGTACTTC
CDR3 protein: CASSAAGGGSYEQYF

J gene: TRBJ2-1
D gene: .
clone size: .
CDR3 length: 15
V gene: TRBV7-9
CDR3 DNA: TGTGCCAGCAGCTTGAACACCGGACCATACAATGAGCAGTTCTTC
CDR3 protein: CASSLNTGPYNEQFF

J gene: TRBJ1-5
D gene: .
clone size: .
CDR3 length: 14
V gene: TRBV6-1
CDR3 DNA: TGTGCCAGCAGCGAAGGAGGGTTTAATCAGCCCCAGCATTTT
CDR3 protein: CASSEGGFNQPQHF

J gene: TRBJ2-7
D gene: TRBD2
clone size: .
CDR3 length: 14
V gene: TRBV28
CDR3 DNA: TGTGCCAGCATAGGGGCCGGCGGGGGGATCGAGCAGTACTTC
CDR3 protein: CASIGAGGGIEQYF

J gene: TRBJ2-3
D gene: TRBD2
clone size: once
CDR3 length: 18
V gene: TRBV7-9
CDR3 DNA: TGTGCCAGCAGCTTAGCTGAGCTAGCGGGGGGGCGCACAGATACGCAGTATTTT
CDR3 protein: CASSLAELAGGRTDTQYF

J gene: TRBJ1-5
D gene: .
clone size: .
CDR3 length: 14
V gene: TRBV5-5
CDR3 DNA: TGTGCCAGCAGCTGGGGGGTGGGCAATCAGCCCCAGCATTTT
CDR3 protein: CASSWGVGNQPQHF

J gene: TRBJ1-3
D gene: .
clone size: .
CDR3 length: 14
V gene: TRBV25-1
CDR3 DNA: TGTGCCAGCAGTGAGTCGCAGGGGATGGGCACCATATATTTT
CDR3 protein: CASSESQGMGTIYF

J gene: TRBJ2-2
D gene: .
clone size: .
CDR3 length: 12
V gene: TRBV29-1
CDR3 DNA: TGCAGCGTTGAGGGGTTGGCCGGGGAGCTGTTTTTT
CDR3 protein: CSVEGLAGELFF

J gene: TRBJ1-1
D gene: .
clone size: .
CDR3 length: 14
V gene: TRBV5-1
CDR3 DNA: TGCGCCAGCAGCCCCGGGACACTAGGGGAGGAAGCTTTCTTT
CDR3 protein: CASSPGTLGEEAFF

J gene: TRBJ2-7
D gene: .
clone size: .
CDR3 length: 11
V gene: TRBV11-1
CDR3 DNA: TGTGCCAGCAGCTTAGGCGGCCAGGCTTACTTC
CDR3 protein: CASSLGGQAYF

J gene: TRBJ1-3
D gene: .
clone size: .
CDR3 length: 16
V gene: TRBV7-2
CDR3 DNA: TGTGCCAGCAGCTTAGATATTTTGAGCTCTGGAAACACCATATATTTT
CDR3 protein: CASSLDILSSGNTIYF

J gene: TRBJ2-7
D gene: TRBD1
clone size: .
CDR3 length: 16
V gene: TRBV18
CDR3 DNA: TGTGCCAGCTCACTGGGACAGGGGAGGAGCTCCTACGAGCAGTACTTC
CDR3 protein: CASSLGQGRSSYEQYF

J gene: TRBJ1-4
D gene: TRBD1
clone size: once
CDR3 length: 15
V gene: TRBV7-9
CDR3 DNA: TGTGCCAGCAGTTATACAGGGGATCCTAATGAAAAACTGTTTTTT
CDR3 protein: CASSYTGDPNEKLFF

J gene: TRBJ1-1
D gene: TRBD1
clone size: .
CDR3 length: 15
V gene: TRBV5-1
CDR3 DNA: TGCGCCAGCAGCTTTATGGGAGCAGGGGGCACTGAAGCTTTCTTT
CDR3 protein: CASSFMGAGGTEAFF

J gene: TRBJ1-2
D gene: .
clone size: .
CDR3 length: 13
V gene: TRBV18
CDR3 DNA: TGTGCCAGCTCACCCGACTCTGACTATGGCTACACCTTC
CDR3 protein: CASSPDSDYGYTF

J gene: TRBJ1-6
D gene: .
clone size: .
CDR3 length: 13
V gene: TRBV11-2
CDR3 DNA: TGTGCCAGCAGCTTCCAGGGTTTCTCACCCCTCCACTTT
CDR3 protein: CASSFQGFSPLHF

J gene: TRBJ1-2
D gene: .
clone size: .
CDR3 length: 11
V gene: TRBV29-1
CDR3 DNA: TGCAGTTCCTGGGACCGTGTGGGCTACACCTTC
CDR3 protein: CSSWDRVGYTF

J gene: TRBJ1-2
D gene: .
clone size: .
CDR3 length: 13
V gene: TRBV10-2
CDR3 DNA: TGCGCCAGCAGTGAGAAAAGGGAGGATGGCTACACCTTC
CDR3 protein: CASSEKREDGYTF

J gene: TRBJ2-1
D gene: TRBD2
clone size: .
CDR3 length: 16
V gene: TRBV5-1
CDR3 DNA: TGCGCCAGCAGCTTAGCGGGGGGCTACTCCTACAATGAGCAGTTCTTC
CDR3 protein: CASSLAGGYSYNEQFF

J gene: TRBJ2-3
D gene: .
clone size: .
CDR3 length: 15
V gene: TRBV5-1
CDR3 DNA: TGCGCCAGCAGCTTGGACAGGAGGATCACAGATACGCAGTATTTT
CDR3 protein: CASSLDRRITDTQYF

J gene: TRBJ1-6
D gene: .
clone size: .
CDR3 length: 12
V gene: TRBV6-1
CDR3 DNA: TGTGCCAGCCGGACTTTGACTTCACCCCTCCACTTT
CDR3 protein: CASRTLTSPLHF

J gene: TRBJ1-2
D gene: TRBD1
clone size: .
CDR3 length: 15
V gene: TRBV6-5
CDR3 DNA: TGTGCCAGCAGTTACTCCCGACAGGGGGACTATGGCTACACCTTC
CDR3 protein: CASSYSRQGDYGYTF

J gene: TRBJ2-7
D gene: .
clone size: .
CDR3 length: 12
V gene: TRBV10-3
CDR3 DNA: TGTGCCACCGACGGGGATTCCTACGAGCAGTACTTC
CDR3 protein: CATDGDSYEQYF

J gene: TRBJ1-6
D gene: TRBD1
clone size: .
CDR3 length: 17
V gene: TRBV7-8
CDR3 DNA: TGTGCCAGCAGCCCCTCGAGGGAGACAGGGTCGGGTTCACCCCTCCACTTT
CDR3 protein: CASSPSRETGSGSPLHF

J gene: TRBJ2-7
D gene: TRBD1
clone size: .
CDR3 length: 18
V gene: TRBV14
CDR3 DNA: TGTGCCAGCAGCCACCCATATCCGGGACAGCGGAGCTCCTACGAGCAGTACTTC
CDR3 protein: CASSHPYPGQRSSYEQYF

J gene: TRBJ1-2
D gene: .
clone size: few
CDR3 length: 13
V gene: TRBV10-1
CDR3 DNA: TGCGCCAGCAGTGAAAGGGGCCGGTATGGCTACACCTTC
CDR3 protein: CASSERGRYGYTF

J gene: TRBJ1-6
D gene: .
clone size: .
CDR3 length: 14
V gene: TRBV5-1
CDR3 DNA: TGCGCCAGCAGCTTGGAAACGGGTAATTCACCCCTCCACTTT
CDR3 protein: CASSLETGNSPLHF

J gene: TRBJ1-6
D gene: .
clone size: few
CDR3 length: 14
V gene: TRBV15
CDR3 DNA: TGTGCCACCAGCACGGGGTATTGGGATTCACCCCTCCACTTT
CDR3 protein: CATSTGYWDSPLHF

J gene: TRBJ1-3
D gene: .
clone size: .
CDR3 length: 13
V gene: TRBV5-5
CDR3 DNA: TGTGCCAGCAGCTTGGGGCCTGGAAACACCATATATTTT
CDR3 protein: CASSLGPGNTIYF

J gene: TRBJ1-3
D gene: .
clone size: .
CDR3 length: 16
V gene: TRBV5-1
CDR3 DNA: TGCGCTAGCACTGCGGGGGCCGGAGCCTCTGGAAACACCATATATTTT
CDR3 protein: CASTAGAGASGNTIYF

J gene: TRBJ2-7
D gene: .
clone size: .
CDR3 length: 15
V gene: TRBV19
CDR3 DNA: TGTGCCAGTAGTATAGGGGACACTCGTTGGTACGAGCAGTACTTC
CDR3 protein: CASSIGDTRWYEQYF

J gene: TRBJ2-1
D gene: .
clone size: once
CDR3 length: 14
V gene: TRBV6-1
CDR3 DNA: TGTGCCAGCAGTGAAAGTCAGGAGGTCCCCCTGCAGTTCTTC
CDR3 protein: CASSESQEVPLQFF

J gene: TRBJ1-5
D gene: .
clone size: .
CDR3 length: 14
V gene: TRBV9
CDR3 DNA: TGTGCCAGCAGCGCACCCGGGATCAATCAGCCCCAGCATTTT
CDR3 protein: CASSAPGINQPQHF

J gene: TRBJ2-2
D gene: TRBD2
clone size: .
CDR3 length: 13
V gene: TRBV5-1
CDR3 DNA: TGCGCCAGCAGTACGGGGGGCACCGGGGAGCTGTTTTTT
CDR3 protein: CASSTGGTGELFF

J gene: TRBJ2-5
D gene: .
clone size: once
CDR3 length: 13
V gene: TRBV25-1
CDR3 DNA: TGTGCCAGCAGCAGGAGGACGGGGGAGACCCAGTACTTC
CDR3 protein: CASSRRTGETQYF

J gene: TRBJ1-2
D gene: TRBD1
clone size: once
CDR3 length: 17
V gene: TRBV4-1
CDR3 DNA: TGCGCCAGCAGCCCCCGAGCCCAGGGGGCGCGAGGCTATGGCTACACCTTC
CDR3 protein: CASSPRAQGARGYGYTF